The 17 T cell receptor beta chains below all came from one sample that was sequenced in a study of blood T cell repertoires in COVID-19. Libraries were prepared by immunoSEQ multiplex PCR; TCRdb keeps only in-frame clonotypes and omits some of them. The sample carries approximately 170,000 clones, roughly 89% recorded once. The sample was peripheral blood. The receptors were gathered from a man younger than 35 with active or convalescent COVID-19.

This chain joins TRBV6-5 and TRBJ2-7, with D possibly being TRBD2 (6 bases). The CDR3 runs 13 residues. The germline V gene has CDR1 MNHEY and CDR2 SVGAGI. The V end lost 6 bases, the J end lost 5 bases, and 14 bases lay between the germline ends. CDR3 nucleotides: TGTGCCAGCAGGGGGTCGGGGGAGGACGAGCAGTACGTC. Its protein is CASRGSGEDEQYV.

V usage is TRBV7-2 and J usage is TRBJ1-4; D gene uncertain. This CDR3 contains 16 residues. The germline V and J ends were trimmed by 5 bases and 0 bases, with 13 bases remaining between them. From germline, CDR1 is SGHTA and CDR2 FQGNSA. The CDR3 is CASSPSGYATNEKLFF. The CDR3 nucleotides are TGTGCCAGCAGCCCCAGCGGGTACGCAACTAATGAAAAACTGTTTTTT.

DNA for the CDR3: TGTGCCATTGCGAGGCAGGGGACCTACGAGCAGTACTTC. Translated, it gives CAIARQGTYEQYF. The chain combines TRBV12-3 or TRBV12-4 with TRBJ2-7; D is possibly TRBD1 (6 bases). The ends were cut back, 10 bases at V and 2 bases at J, with 15 bases in the middle. The CDR3 is made up of 13 amino acids.

The chain links TRBV13 to TRBJ1-6, with 10 bases that match TRBD1. This CDR3 has 17 amino acids. In germline, CDR1 is PRHDT, CDR2 FYEKMQ (reference sequence). V trimming: 3 bases; J trimming: 7 bases; junction bases outside the gene matches: 9. The CDR3 here is CASSFVSRTGGNSPLHF. For the CDR3, the DNA is TGTGCCAGCAGCTTTGTCTCCCGGACAGGGGGAAATTCACCCCTCCACTTT.

The chain links TRBV6-4 to TRBJ1-5; D is possibly TRBD1 (5 bases). V lost 3 bases, J lost 14 bases, and 17 bases lay in between. The CDR3 sequence is 13 residues long. The V gene's germline CDR1 is MRHNA and CDR2 SNTAGT. The CDR3: CASSDRPTGLKHF. The CDR3 DNA reads as TGTGCCAGCAGTGATAGGCCAACGGGACTGAAGCATTTT.

This chain joins TRBV6-1 and TRBJ2-7, with TRBD2 as a possible D gene (5 bases). The CDR3 runs 15 residues. Germline assignment: CDR1 MNHNS and CDR2 SASEGT. The V end was cut by 3 bases, the J end by 4 bases, with 16 bases between. CDR3 bases: TGTGCCAGCAGTGAGTACGCCGGGGTCAATTACGAGCAGTACGTC. Its translation: CASSEYAGVNYEQYV.

This clone was detected once. The genes are TRBV10-1 and TRBJ2-7, with 10 bases fitting TRBD1. The CDR3 consists of 14 residues. V lost 3 bases and J lost 5; bases outside the gene matches: 4. In germline, CDR1 is WNHNN, CDR2 SYGVQD (reference sequence). This CDR3 is CASSERDRGHEQYV. CDR3 bases: TGCGCCAGCAGTGAAAGGGACAGGGGCCACGAGCAGTACGTC.

The rearrangement links TRBV30 to TRBJ1-5; D not resolved. This CDR3 is built from 13 residues. Deletions cut 3 bases from V and 4 bases from J, with 10 bases between. Per the germline V gene, CDR1 is GTSNPN and CDR2 is SVGIG (reference sequence). CDR3 nucleotide sequence: TGTGCCTGGAGGGGCCCTGGGAATCAGCCCCAGCATTTT. Translating it yields CAWRGPGNQPQHF.

This chain links TRBV7-2 with TRBJ2-5, with D perhaps matching TRBD1 (5 bases). Germline loops: CDR1 SGHTA, CDR2 FQGNSA. The CDR3 consists of 14 residues. The V and J ends lost 5 bases and 3 bases respectively, with 13 bases between them. CDR3 loop: CASSQGPREETQYF. CDR3 DNA: TGTGCCAGCAGCCAAGGTCCCAGGGAAGAGACCCAGTACTTC.

The chain recombines TRBV6-5 with TRBJ2-5; 11 bases are shared with TRBD2. V shed 6 bases, J shed 5 bases, and the junction held 8 bases outside the gene matches. The germline gives CDR1 MNHEY, CDR2 SVGAGI. CDR3 length: 15 residues. The CDR3: CASSQSTSGVETQYF. DNA of the CDR3: TGTGCCAGCAGCCAATCGACTAGCGGGGTGGAGACCCAGTACTTC.

The rearrangement links TRBV21-1 to TRBJ2-3; TRBD2 is the table's D call, not checked against the DNA. TRBV21-1 is given as a pseudogene. CDR3 size: 15 residues. In nucleotides, the CDR3 is TGTGCCAGCAGCCCTCATGGGCAGGGGAGGGGTACGCAGTATTTT. Amino acids: CASSPHGQGRGTQYF.

The genes are TRBV4-2 and TRBJ2-7; 9 bases match TRBD2. CDR1 LGHNA and CDR2 YNFKEQ come from the germline V gene. The CDR3 runs to 14 residues. V was pared by 6 bases and J by 5 bases, with 8 bases of the junction left unmatched. The CDR3 loop is CASRPGLAEDEQYF. As DNA, the CDR3 is TGTGCCAGCAGACCGGGACTAGCTGAGGACGAGCAGTACTTC.

Only a few counts were recorded for this clone. J is TRBJ1-5 and V is TRBV6-2 or TRBV6-3; D may be TRBD1 (6 bases). The CDR3 runs 15 residues. Germline V gene data show CDR1 as MNHEY and CDR2 as SVGEGT. V gave up 3 bases and J gave up 3 bases, with 12 bases separating them. The CDR3 is CASSYFGQINQPQHF. The CDR3 nucleotides read TGTGCCAGCAGTTATTTCGGACAGATCAATCAGCCCCAGCATTTT.

V usage is TRBV2 and J usage is TRBJ1-2; a possible D gene is TRBD1 (6 bases). There are 13 residues in the CDR3. Trimming pared 8 bases from V and 7 bases from J, leaving 17 bases between. The germline V gene has CDR1 SNHLY and CDR2 FYNNEI. Here the CDR3 reads CASGGREVGGYTF. The CDR3 DNA reads as TGTGCCAGCGGGGGCAGGGAAGTCGGTGGCTACACCTTC.

Written as DNA, the CDR3 is TGTGCCAGCAGTTCAGCAGGGACTGGTGAAAAACTGTTTTTT. Translation: CASSSAGTGEKLFF. The rearrangement joins TRBV28 to TRBJ1-4; perhaps TRBD1 as D (5 bases). The CDR3 extends over 14 amino acids. Trimming left V 4 bases short and J 7 bases short, with 13 bases between. Germline V CDR1 and CDR2: MDHEN, SYDVKM.

The sample holds one count of this clone. The J gene is TRBJ2-1, the V gene TRBV29-1, with a tentative D call TRBD1 (5 bases). The CDR3 contains 13 residues. Trimming took 4 bases from V and 3 from J, leaving 10 bases between them. CDR1 is SQVTM and CDR2 is ANQGSEA in the germline V gene. The CDR3 nucleotides are TGCAGCGTTGGTCCGGACATCTACAATGAGCAGTTCTTC. This gives the protein CSVGPDIYNEQFF.

J is TRBJ1-3 and V is TRBV7-8; TRBD1 is a possible D gene (5 bases). From germline, CDR1 is SGHVS and CDR2 FQNEAQ. The V end was cut by 1 base, the J end by 0 bases, with 10 bases between. This CDR3 contains 16 residues. This CDR3 is CASSLEGLLSGNTIYF. CDR3 coding DNA: TGTGCCAGCAGCTTAGAGGGACTGCTCTCTGGAAACACCATATATTTT.